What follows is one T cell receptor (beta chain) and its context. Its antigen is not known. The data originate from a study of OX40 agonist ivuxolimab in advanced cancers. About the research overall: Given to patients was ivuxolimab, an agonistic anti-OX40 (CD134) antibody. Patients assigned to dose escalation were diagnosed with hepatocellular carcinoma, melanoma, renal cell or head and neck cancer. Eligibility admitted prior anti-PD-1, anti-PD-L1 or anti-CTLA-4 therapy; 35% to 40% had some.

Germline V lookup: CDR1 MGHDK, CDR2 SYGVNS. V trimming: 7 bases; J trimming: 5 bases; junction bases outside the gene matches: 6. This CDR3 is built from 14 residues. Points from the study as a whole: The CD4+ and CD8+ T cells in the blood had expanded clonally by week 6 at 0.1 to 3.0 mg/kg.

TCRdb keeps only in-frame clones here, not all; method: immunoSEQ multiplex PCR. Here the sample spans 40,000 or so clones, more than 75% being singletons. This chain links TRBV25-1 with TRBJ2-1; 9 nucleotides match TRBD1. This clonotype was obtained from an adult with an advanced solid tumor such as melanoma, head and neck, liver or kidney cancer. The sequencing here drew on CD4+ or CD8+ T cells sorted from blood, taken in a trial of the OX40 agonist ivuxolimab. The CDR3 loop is CASTRTGADNEQFF. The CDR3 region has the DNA TGTGCCAGCACAAGGACAGGGGCGGACAATGAGCAGTTCTTC.